Each of the 24 T cell receptor beta chains below was sequenced from the same sample in a study of blood T cell repertoires in COVID-19. Assay: immunoSEQ multiplex PCR; the TCRdb copy retains only in-frame clones and omits some. The sample carries 15,000 to 20,000 clones, approximately 93% recorded once. The sample was peripheral blood. Receptors were obtained from a human donor in a cohort sampled during active COVID-19.

The chain links TRBV30 to TRBJ2-3; the match to TRBD2 covers 11 bases. The CDR3 extends over 18 amino acids. The trim removed 2 bases at V and 2 bases at J, leaving 12 bases unmatched. Germline V gives CDR1 GTSNPN, CDR2 SVGIG (reference sequence). The CDR3 is CAWSPTEKTSGDTDTQYF. The CDR3 DNA follows: TGTGCCTGGAGTCCCACGGAAAAGACTAGCGGGGACACAGATACGCAGTATTTT.

The chain employs TRBV6-2 or TRBV6-3 and TRBJ1-5; D is uncertain. V lost 2 bases to trimming and J lost 0 bases, with 5 bases between them. The CDR3 consists of 14 residues. CDR1 and CDR2 (germline): MNHEY, SVGEGT. The CDR3 DNA sequence: TGTGCCAGCAGTTACCTACTTAGCAATCAGCCCCAGCATTTT. It translates to CASSYLLSNQPQHF.

This sequence joins TRBV5-1 and TRBJ1-4, with D maybe TRBD1 (6 bases). Germline loops: CDR1 SGHRS, CDR2 YFSETQ. Deletions cut 0 bases from V and 1 base from J, with 10 bases between. The CDR3 runs 16 residues. The CDR3 here is CASSLGDIKTNEKLFF. DNA of the CDR3: TGCGCCAGCAGCTTGGGGGACATAAAAACTAATGAAAAACTGTTTTTT.

V gene TRBV18 combines with J gene TRBJ2-1; 11 bases agree with TRBD2. Germline V gene lookup returns CDR1 KGHSH and CDR2 LQKENI. This CDR3 is built from 16 residues. With V trimmed by 3 bases and J by 9 bases, 10 bases remained unmatched. CDR3 in DNA: TGTGCCAGCTCACCGTCGACTACTAGCGGGAGCACTGAGCAGTTCTTC. This gives the protein CASSPSTTSGSTEQFF.

This chain joins TRBV9 and TRBJ1-2, with D perhaps TRBD1 (5 bases). Deletions cut 0 bases from V and 5 bases from J, with 14 bases between. Germline V gene sequence: CDR1 SGDLS, CDR2 YYNGEE. The CDR3 has 15 amino acids. CDR3 in DNA: TGTGCCAGCAGCGTAGTTGTAAGGACAAGGTATGGCTACACCTTC. This encodes CASSVVVRTRYGYTF.

V and J are TRBV19 and TRBJ2-1, with 8 bases aligning to TRBD1. The CDR3 totals 13 residues. Germline V gene lookup returns CDR1 LNHDA and CDR2 SQIVND (reference sequence). V trimming: 3 bases; J trimming: 7 bases; junction bases outside the gene matches: 2. The CDR3 sequence: CASSIQGANEQFF. The CDR3, as DNA: TGTGCCAGTAGTATTCAGGGGGCTAATGAGCAGTTCTTC.

The V call is TRBV5-1, the J call TRBJ1-1, with 7 positions matching TRBD1. The CDR3 length is 16 residues. The V segment lost 4 bases and the J segment 5 bases; nucleotides outside the gene matches: 14. Germline CDR1 reads SGHRS; CDR2 reads YFSETQ. The CDR3 coding sequence is TGCGCCAGCAGCCAGAGTCCAGGGATGGGACAGACTGAAGCTTTCTTT. Translated: CASSQSPGMGQTEAFF.

Here the CDR3 reads CASSEIWGKKQYF. As DNA, the CDR3 is TGCGCCAGCAGTGAGATTTGGGGCAAGAAGCAGTACTTC. V is TRBV10-2 and J is TRBJ2-7; tentative D call: TRBD1 (5 bases). Germline V CDR1 and CDR2: WSHSY, SAAADI. The CDR3 has 13 residues. Trimming took off 2 bases at V and 8 bases at J, with 13 bases between the two ends.

The V gene is TRBV3-1 (or the pseudogene TRBV3-2), the J gene TRBJ2-7, with TRBD2 as a possible D gene (6 bases). The length of the CDR3 is 15 residues. V dropped 5 bases and J dropped 0 bases, with 14 bases sitting between them. Germline V gives CDR1 LGHDT, CDR2 YNNKEL (reference sequence). The CDR3 nucleotides are TGTGCCAGCAGCTGGTCGTTGGGGGGCTCCTACGAGCAGTACTTC. It is translated as CASSWSLGGSYEQYF.

This clone has only a few counts. This chain joins TRBV10-1 and TRBJ2-7, with a tentative D call TRBD2 (5 bases). The CDR3 runs to 13 residues. The V gene's germline CDR1 is WNHNN and CDR2 SYGVQD (reference sequence). The V end lost 3 bases, the J end lost 2 bases, and 8 bases lay between the germline ends. The CDR3 nucleotides read TGCGCCAGCAGTGATCCAGCGGCCTACGAGCAGTACTTC. Protein product: CASSDPAAYEQYF.

This rearrangement joins TRBV29-1 to TRBJ1-2, with D maybe TRBD1 (6 bases). The CDR3 runs 15 residues. Germline V lookup: CDR1 SQVTM, CDR2 ANQGSEA. V was clipped by 5 bases and J by 0 bases, with 16 bases between them. CDR3: CSVPDRTSSNYGYTF. The CDR3 DNA sequence: TGCAGCGTTCCCGACAGGACCTCATCTAACTATGGCTACACCTTC. Full variable domain (rest looked up from reference TRBV29-1 and TRBJ1-2): SAVISQKPSRDICQRGTSLTIQCQVDSQVTMMFWYRQQPGQSLTLIATANQGSEATYESGFVIDKFPISRPNLTFSTLTVSNMSPEDSSIYLCSVPDRTSSNYGYTFGSGTRLTVV.

In this sample, this clone turned up once. CDR3 amino acids: CASSVERLTDTQYF. CDR3 nucleotide sequence: TGTGCCAGCAGCGTAGAACGACTCACAGATACGCAGTATTTT. The rearrangement links TRBV9 to TRBJ2-3, with no clear D. V lost 0 bases to trimming and J lost 2 bases, with 7 bases between them. The CDR3 covers 14 residues. Looked up from germline, CDR1 is SGDLS and CDR2 is YYNGEE.

The chain is built from TRBV7-9 and TRBJ1-2; 10 nucleotides match TRBD1. The CDR3 consists of 13 residues. Germline CDR1 is SEHNR and CDR2 is FQNEAQ (reference sequence). After removal of 8 bases from V and 6 bases from J, the junction contained 6 bases not matched to a gene. The CDR3 region has the DNA TGTGCCAGCCGGACAGGGGGGCCGGATGGCTACACCTTC. Its protein is CASRTGGPDGYTF.

CDR3 DNA sequence: TGTGCCAGCAGTGAAGGGTTTACGGGGGTCGAGTATTTT. It is translated as CASSEGFTGVEYF. V is TRBV6-1 and J is TRBJ2-3; weak D call: TRBD2 (6 bases). CDR3 length: 13 amino acids. V lost 1 base, J lost 13 bases, and 15 bases lay in between. CDR1 MNHNS and CDR2 SASEGT come from the germline V gene.

V is TRBV7-9 and J is TRBJ1-1, with D perhaps matching TRBD1 (5 bases). Germline values: CDR1 SEHNR, CDR2 FQNEAQ (reference sequence). Trimming took 11 bases from V and 0 from J, leaving 19 bases between them. The CDR3 has 15 residues. CDR3 region: CAYSGGIGVNTEAFF. Written as DNA, the CDR3 is TGTGCCTATTCTGGGGGGATAGGTGTGAACACTGAAGCTTTCTTT.

The rearrangement joins TRBV24-1 to TRBJ1-5; D possibly corresponds to TRBD1 (6 bases). The CDR3 spans 13 residues. Trimming pared 9 bases from V and 3 bases from J, leaving 11 bases between. CDR1 is KGHDR, CDR2 SFDVKD, per germline. CDR3 in DNA: TGTGCCACCCAAGACAGGCTCAATCAGCCCCAGCATTTT. Translation gives CATQDRLNQPQHF.

V and J are TRBV5-1 and TRBJ2-5; TRBD2 matches 9 bases. Trimming removed 2 bases from V and 1 base from J; junction bases left unmatched: 3. The germline gives CDR1 SGHRS, CDR2 YFSETQ. CDR3 length equals 15 residues. This CDR3 reads CASSFASGAQETQYF. Here the CDR3 DNA reads TGCGCCAGCAGCTTTGCTAGCGGGGCCCAAGAGACCCAGTACTTC.

The chain is built from TRBV5-6 and TRBJ1-1; a weak D match, TRBD1 (5 bases). The V end was cut by 4 bases, the J end by 6 bases, with 16 bases between. The CDR3 length is 14 residues. The germline V gene encodes CDR1 SGHDT and CDR2 YYEEEE. Here the CDR3 DNA reads TGTGCCAGCAGCCTAGATACAGGTACCGCTGAAGCTTTCTTT. Amino acids: CASSLDTGTAEAFF.

This clone was seen once. This chain links TRBV11-3 with TRBJ2-7; 8 bases fit TRBD2. This CDR3 spans 14 amino acids. Germline CDR1 SGHNT, CDR2 YENEEA. V was clipped by 5 bases and J by 3 bases; unmatched bases: 6. The chain's CDR3 is CASSPGLGSYEQYF. The CDR3 DNA is TGTGCCAGCAGCCCGGGACTAGGGAGCTACGAGCAGTACTTC.

V is TRBV9 and J is TRBJ2-2; tentative D call: TRBD2 (6 bases). The germline gives CDR1 SGDLS, CDR2 YYNGEE. This CDR3 region has 17 residues. The V and J ends lost 4 bases and 0 bases respectively, with 16 bases between them. In DNA, the CDR3 is TGTGCCAGCAGCATCTTCTCGCGGGGCGCGAACACCGGGGAGCTGTTTTTT. It yields the protein CASSIFSRGANTGELFF.

The CDR3 DNA follows: TGTGCCAGCAGCCAGACCCGGTTGGGTAGCGGGACCGAGACCCAGTACTTC. Protein product: CASSQTRLGSGTETQYF. The V and J genes are TRBV4-2 and TRBJ2-5, with 8 bases matching TRBD2. CDR3 length: 17 residues. V was pared by 3 bases and J by 5 bases, with 14 bases of the junction left unmatched. Germline loops: CDR1 LGHNA, CDR2 YNFKEQ.

This clone was counted once. V is TRBV6-5 and J is TRBJ1-6; 8 nucleotides line up with TRBD1. CDR3 length equals 14 residues. Germline V gives CDR1 MNHEY, CDR2 SVGAGI. V was clipped by 6 bases and J by 9 bases; unmatched bases: 7. CDR3 sequence: CASRPGQGFSPLHF. CDR3 coding DNA: TGTGCCAGCAGGCCAGGACAGGGTTTTTCACCCCTCCACTTT.

The V and J genes are TRBV5-4 and TRBJ2-2; no clear D gene. Germline lookup yields CDR1 SGHNT and CDR2 YYREEE (reference sequence). The CDR3 spans 12 residues. V lost 4 bases, J lost 7 bases, and 8 bases lay in between. The CDR3 nucleotides read TGTGCCAGCAGCCCTCGACTCGGGGAGCTGTTTTTT. This translates into CASSPRLGELFF.

CDR3 residues: CAWGRSLEQYF. The CDR3 nucleotides are TGTGCCTGGGGTCGGTCGCTGGAGCAGTACTTC. The chain links TRBV30 to TRBJ2-7, with D unclear. CDR3 length: 11 residues. Trimming removed 5 bases at V and 7 bases at J, with 12 bases between. CDR1 and CDR2 from the germline V gene are GTSNPN and SVGIG (reference sequence).